The T cell receptor beta chain described here comes from a study of T cell responses to AZD1222 COVID-19 vaccine. The method was immunoSEQ multiplex PCR; TCRdb's version includes in-frame clones alone and lacks a portion of them. The sample includes about 180,000 clones, 85% to 90% seen only once; the top ten take roughly 0.49%. Study outcomes and limitations: Spike-wide vaccine-associated CD4 TCRs dominated at 160-218 and 743-854.

The germline V gene has CDR1 WSHSY and CDR2 SAAADI. The CDR3 is 16 amino acids. The trim removed 5 bases at V and 0 bases at J, leaving 7 bases unmatched. As regards this clone: As yet, its antigen is unknown.

The sequenced sample was peripheral blood, obtained on day 0 of AZD1222 vaccination. This TCR came from an adult in good health. The V call is TRBV10-2, the J call TRBJ1-5; 7 nucleotides line up with TRBD1. Here the CDR3 DNA reads TGCGCCAGCAGTCCAGGGGGTGGGTATAGCAATCAGCCCCAGCATTTT. Translating gives CASSPGGGYSNQPQHF.